Each of the 19 T cell receptor beta chains below was sequenced from the same sample in a study of response to subunit inactivated influenza vaccine. MiXCR was run by TCRdb on the RT-PCR reads, yielding one entry per CDR3 protein. The sample has roughly 700,000 distinct CDR3 sequences, about 15% seen once; the top ten hold around 6.5%. This specimen was PBMCs from blood, taken less than 15 days before vaccination. Receptor source: a man aged 50 to 59 who received an inactivated influenza vaccine.

This clonotype was seen a few times. The rearrangement uses TRBV12-3 or TRBV12-4 and TRBJ1-3; D remains ambiguous. Trimming removed 5 bases at V and 0 bases at J, with 14 bases between. CDR3 length equals 16 residues. The CDR3 is CASSQLDRISGNTIYF. In nucleotides, the CDR3 is TGTGCCAGCAGTCAACTGGACCGAATCTCTGGAAACACCATATATTTT.

This clonotype was seen only a few times. The CDR3, as DNA: TGTGCCAGCACCCTAGGGGGGCCCTATGGCTACACCTTC. Translating it yields CASTLGGPYGYTF. V usage is TRBV5-4 and J usage is TRBJ1-2; weak D call: TRBD1 (6 bases). Between the trimmed V and J ends, which lost 6 bases and 4 bases, there was a span of 13 bases. This CDR3 has 13 residues. The V gene's germline CDR1 is SGHNT and CDR2 YYREEE (reference sequence).

This clonotype was observed a handful of times. The V and J genes are TRBV30 and TRBJ2-2; D gene ambiguous. Per germline, CDR1 GTSNPN and CDR2 SVGIG (reference sequence). V was clipped by 2 bases and J by 2 bases, with 6 bases between them. This CDR3 is 13 amino acids long. The CDR3 DNA is TGTGCCTGGAGTTTAGGTAACACCGGGGAGCTGTTTTTT. It yields the protein CAWSLGNTGELFF.

The table lists this clonotype with a few counts. The rearrangement joins TRBV6-2 or TRBV6-3 to TRBJ1-6; a weak D match, TRBD1 (5 bases). Germline CDR1 and CDR2: MNHEY and SVGEGT. Trimming pared 7 bases from V and 9 bases from J, leaving 13 bases between. The CDR3 covers 13 residues. The CDR3 region is CASTRDGVSPLHF. The DNA of the CDR3 is TGTGCCAGCACCAGGGACGGGGTTTCACCCCTCCACTTT.

V and J are TRBV6-1 and TRBJ1-5; TRBD1 agrees at 11 bases. This CDR3 is 17 amino acids long. Germline trimming cut 6 bases from V and 1 base from J; bases unmatched to any gene: 8. Germline V lookup: CDR1 MNHNS, CDR2 SASEGT. The CDR3 coding sequence is TGTGCCAGCAGCAAGCACCGGGACAGGGGGAGCAATCAGCCCCAGCATTTT. It encodes CASSKHRDRGSNQPQHF.

This rearrangement joins TRBV12-3 or TRBV12-4 to TRBJ1-3, with no clear D. This CDR3 is built from 13 residues. Trimming removed 6 bases from V and 0 bases from J, with 6 bases in between. Here the CDR3 reads CASSSFSGNTIYF. CDR3 bases: TGTGCCAGCAGCTCATTCTCTGGAAACACCATATATTTT.

The J gene is TRBJ2-1, the V gene TRBV14; 12 bases map to TRBD2. Germline CDR1 reads SGHDN; CDR2 reads FVKESK. V was pared by 6 bases and J by 9 bases, with 6 bases of the junction left unmatched. The CDR3 extends over 14 amino acids. This chain's CDR3 is CASRASSGRGEQFF. The CDR3 DNA is TGTGCCAGCAGAGCCTCTAGCGGGAGGGGTGAGCAGTTCTTC.

The rearrangement links TRBV18 to TRBJ1-4; D is unresolved. The germline V and J ends were trimmed by 2 bases and 8 bases, with 9 bases remaining between them. The length of the CDR3 is 13 residues. Per the germline V gene, CDR1 is KGHSH and CDR2 is LQKENI. The CDR3 sequence: CASSPSQDEKLFF. DNA of the CDR3: TGTGCCAGCTCACCAAGTCAGGACGAAAAACTGTTTTTT.

The rearrangement joins TRBV7-2 to TRBJ2-5, with D possibly being TRBD2 (6 bases). V was cut by 6 bases and J by 7 bases, with 21 bases left in between. CDR1 SGHTA and CDR2 FQGNSA come from the germline V gene. The CDR3 runs 15 residues. The CDR3 loop reads CASREVAGPAGTQYF. The CDR3 DNA follows: TGTGCCAGCAGGGAGGTCGCGGGACCCGCTGGGACCCAGTACTTC.

This clonotype was seen a handful of times. The J gene is TRBJ2-1, the V gene TRBV2; TRBD1 agrees at 10 bases. Germline V lookup: CDR1 SNHLY, CDR2 FYNNEI. J gave up 9 bases and V 5 bases, and 7 bases lay outside the gene matches. This CDR3 has 14 amino acids. The CDR3, as DNA: TGTGCCAGCAGTAGGAGGACAGGGGGGGGTGAGCAGTTCTTC. It encodes CASSRRTGGGEQFF.

This clonotype was counted a few times. This chain connects TRBV3-1 to TRBJ2-4; 7 bases agree with TRBD2. This CDR3 spans 17 amino acids. V trimming: 4 bases; J trimming: 0 bases; junction bases outside the gene matches: 9. Germline CDR1 LGHDT, CDR2 YNNKEL (reference sequence). CDR3 sequence: CASSRLLADIAKNIQYF. The CDR3 nucleotides read TGTGCCAGCAGCCGACTCCTAGCGGACATAGCCAAAAACATTCAGTACTTC.

V is TRBV30 and J is TRBJ1-3; D unresolved. This CDR3 contains 13 residues. The germline V gene encodes CDR1 GTSNPN and CDR2 SVGIG (reference sequence). Trimming shortened V by 4 bases and J by 0 bases, and 7 bases separated the two germline ends. In DNA, the CDR3 is TGTGCCTGGACCAAGGGCTCTGGAAACACCATATATTTT. Amino acid sequence: CAWTKGSGNTIYF.

This sequence joins TRBV18 and TRBJ2-7, with unresolved D. The germline CDR1 and CDR2 sequences are KGHSH and LQKENI. The CDR3 covers 15 residues. V lost 5 bases to trimming and J lost 2 bases, with 16 bases between them. CDR3 amino acids: CASSNRRTETYEQYF. CDR3 coding DNA: TGTGCCAGCTCAAATAGAAGGACGGAGACCTACGAGCAGTACTTC. The full variable domain, in which reference TRBV18 and TRBJ2-7 provide the parts outside the CDR3, is NAGVMQNPRHLVRRRGQEARLRCSPMKGHSHVYWYRQLPEEGLKFMVYLQKENIIDESGMPKERFSAEFPKEGPSILRIQQVVRGDSAAYFCASSNRRTETYEQYFGPGTRLTVT.

This rearrangement joins TRBV11-2 to TRBJ2-7; the match to TRBD2 covers 8 bases. In germline, CDR1 is SGHAT, CDR2 FQNNGV. V lost 5 bases, J lost 5 bases, and 8 bases stayed unmatched. This CDR3 is 14 amino acids long. This CDR3 reads CASSPGGYIHEQYF. The CDR3 nucleotides are TGTGCCAGCAGCCCGGGGGGGTACATCCACGAGCAGTACTTC.

The V and J genes are TRBV7-9 and TRBJ1-1, with 10 bases that match TRBD1. The length of the CDR3 is 15 residues. Germline CDR1 and CDR2: SEHNR and FQNEAQ (reference sequence). The ends lost 3 bases at V and 8 bases at J; junction bases unmatched: 9. This CDR3 is CASSFNSGTGDEAFF. CDR3 nucleotide sequence: TGTGCCAGCAGCTTCAATTCCGGGACAGGGGACGAAGCTTTCTTT.

The chain links TRBV20-1 to TRBJ2-1; 8 nucleotides align to TRBD2. Trimming removed 6 bases from V and 2 bases from J; junction bases left unmatched: 9. CDR1 is DFQATT, CDR2 SNEGSKA, per germline (reference sequence). There are 15 residues in the CDR3. The CDR3 reads CSAKSGGPTYNEQFF. The DNA of the CDR3 is TGCAGTGCCAAAAGCGGGGGCCCTACCTACAATGAGCAGTTCTTC.

This chain connects TRBV3-1 to TRBJ2-3; D gene unclear. The V gene lost 1 base and the J gene lost 3 bases, with 8 bases spanning the gap. This CDR3 contains 14 residues. The germline V gene has CDR1 LGHDT and CDR2 YNNKEL (reference sequence). This CDR3 reads CASSQGKGTDTQYF. CDR3 in DNA: TGTGCCAGCAGCCAAGGGAAGGGTACAGATACGCAGTATTTT.

The chain uses TRBV5-1 and TRBJ2-7; D gene ambiguous. The V gene's germline CDR1 is SGHRS and CDR2 YFSETQ. V was trimmed by 4 bases and J by 3 bases, leaving 11 bases between them. There are 13 residues in the CDR3. This chain's CDR3 is CASSVRTGYEQYF. Here the CDR3 DNA reads TGCGCCAGCAGCGTCAGGACCGGCTACGAGCAGTACTTC.

This clonotype was observed a few times. This chain joins TRBV4-2 and TRBJ1-5; no clear D gene. Germline-derived CDR1 and CDR2 are LGHNA and YNFKEQ. Trimming took off 5 bases at V and 0 bases at J, with 8 bases between the two ends. This CDR3 comprises 14 residues. The CDR3 region has the DNA TGTGCCAGCAGCAAGCAGTATAGCAATCAGCCCCAGCATTTT. It encodes CASSKQYSNQPQHF.